The clone carrying this TCR beta chain was counted ten times or more. What it recognizes is unknown. The sample originates from a study of T cells after yellow fever vaccination. Study results and limitations: Repertoires sorted by FACS could include abundant clonotypes that are contaminants from the bulk population. The CD4 and CD8 compartments had a small share of their clonotypes in common. Reappearance after the booster was seen for most primary-vaccination clones, at roughly 96% CD4 and 70% to 90% CD8.

The V end lost 4 bases, the J end lost 1 base, and 13 bases lay between the germline ends. The CDR3 spans 16 residues. Germline CDR1 is SGHAT and CDR2 is FQNNGV. 5'RACE template switching produced TCR cDNA carrying a universal primer site and UMIs. TCRdb reanalysed the 5' RACE reads using MiXCR and keeps one entry per CDR3 protein. The table lists just under 600,000 distinct CDR3 sequences, 13% of them singletons. The receptor was isolated from a man aged 25 to 45 who received the YFV17D yellow fever vaccine. The chain has TRBV11-2 and TRBJ2-2; D tentatively fits TRBD1 or TRBD2 (5 bases each). Sequenced here: PBMCs, sampled on the day of the yellow fever booster vaccination. CDR3 nucleotide sequence: TGTGCCAGCAGCTCATCGGGACGGCGGAACACCGGGGAGCTGTTTTTT. It specifies CASSSSGRRNTGELFF. The full variable domain, in which reference TRBV11-2 and TRBJ2-2 provide the parts outside the CDR3, is EAGVAQSPRYKIIEKRQSVAFWCNPISGHATLYWYQQILGQGPKLLIQFQNNGVVDDSQLPKDRFSAERLKGVDSTLKIQPAKLEDSAVYLCASSSSGRRNTGELFFGEGSRLTVL.